This T cell receptor beta chain was recovered during a study of siplizumab effects on memory and regulatory T cells. Concerning this clone itself: Antigen specificity is unknown.

The CDR3 is 15 residues long. The germline V gene has CDR1 MNHNS and CDR2 SASEGT. V dropped 3 bases and J dropped 3; count of bases not matched to a gene: 7. The assay was immunoSEQ multiplex PCR, and TCRdb's table has in-frame clones only and misses some. The repertoire includes tens of thousands of clones, 94% of them detected once, and roughly 0.3% sits in the top ten. Notes on the study in general: Proof of suppressive function in proliferating Tregs from siplizumab cultures was not established. No more than a minor fraction of alloreactive clones could be traced back to unstimulated subsets. Naive T cells appeared more varied than memory cells and looked like key alloresponse contributors.

Sequences were obtained from non-Treg CD4+ T cells sorted from blood. This chain uses TRBV6-1 with TRBJ1-2; 7 nucleotides agree with TRBD1. This TCR was recovered from a human donor in good health. In nucleotides, the CDR3 is TGTGCCAGCAGTGAGGCGGGGACAGTGGACTATGGCTACACCTTC. It is translated as CASSEAGTVDYGYTF.